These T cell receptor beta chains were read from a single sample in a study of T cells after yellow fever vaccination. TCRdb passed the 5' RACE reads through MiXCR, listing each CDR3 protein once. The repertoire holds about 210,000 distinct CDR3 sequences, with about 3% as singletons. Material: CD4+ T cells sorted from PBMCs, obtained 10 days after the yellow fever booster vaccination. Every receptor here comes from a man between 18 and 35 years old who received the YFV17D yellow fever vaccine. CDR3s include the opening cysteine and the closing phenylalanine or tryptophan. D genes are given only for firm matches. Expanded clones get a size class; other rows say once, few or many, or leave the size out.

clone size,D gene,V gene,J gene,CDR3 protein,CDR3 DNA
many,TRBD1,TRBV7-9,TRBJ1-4,CASSKRDSSNEKLFF,TGTGCCAGCAGCAAACGGGACAGTTCTAATGAAAAACTGTTTTTT
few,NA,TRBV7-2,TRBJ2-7,CASSPGTRREQYF,TGTGCCAGCAGTCCTGGAACCCGGCGGGAGCAGTACTTC
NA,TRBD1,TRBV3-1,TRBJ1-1,CASSQTRTGPRGTEAFF,TGTGCCAGCAGCCAGACCCGGACAGGTCCGAGGGGCACTGAAGCTTTCTTT
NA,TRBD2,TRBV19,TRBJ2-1,CASSIDRERGVYNEQFF,TGTGCCAGTAGTATAGATCGTGAACGGGGGGTCTACAATGAGCAGTTCTTC
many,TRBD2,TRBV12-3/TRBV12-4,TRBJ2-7,CASSSRLAGGTYEQYF,TGTGCCAGCAGTTCCCGACTAGCGGGGGGAACCTACGAGCAGTACTTC
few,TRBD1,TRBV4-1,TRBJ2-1,CASSQLPTGDNEQFF,TGCGCCAGCAGCCAACTTCCCACAGGGGACAATGAGCAGTTCTTC
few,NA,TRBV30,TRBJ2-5,CAWNREETQYF,TGTGCCTGGAATAGGGAAGAGACCCAGTACTTC
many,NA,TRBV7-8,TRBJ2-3,CASSLQGTDTQYF,TGTGCCAGCAGCTTACAGGGCACAGATACGCAGTATTTT
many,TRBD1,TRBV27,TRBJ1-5,CASSATGGYGNQPQHF,TGTGCCAGCAGTGCGACAGGGGGGTACGGCAATCAGCCCCAGCATTTT
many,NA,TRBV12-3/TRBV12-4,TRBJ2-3,CASSGAPRVSTDTQYF,TGTGCCAGCAGTGGGGCCCCCCGGGTGAGCACAGATACGCAGTATTTT
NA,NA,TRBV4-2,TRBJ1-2,CASSRTLGRPYGYTF,TGTGCCAGCAGCCGCACCCTGGGGAGGCCCTATGGCTACACCTTC
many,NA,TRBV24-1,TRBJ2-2,CATSGRDTGELFF,TGTGCCACCAGTGGCAGGGATACCGGGGAGCTGTTTTTT
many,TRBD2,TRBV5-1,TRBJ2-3,CASSLAGLSTDTQYF,TGCGCCAGCAGCCTTGCGGGACTATCCACAGATACGCAGTATTTT
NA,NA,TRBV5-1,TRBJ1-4,CASRAGHNTGWELFF,TGCGCCAGCAGAGCCGGACACAATACGGGTTGGGAACTGTTTTTT
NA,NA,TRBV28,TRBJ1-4,CASRGGNEKLFF,TGTGCCAGTCGGGGAGGGAATGAAAAACTGTTTTTT
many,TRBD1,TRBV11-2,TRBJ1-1,CASSLTGSHTEAFF,TGTGCCAGCAGCTTGACAGGGAGTCACACTGAAGCTTTCTTT
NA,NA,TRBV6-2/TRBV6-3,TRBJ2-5,CASSSLGGETQYF,TGTGCCAGCAGTTCTTTGGGAGGAGAGACCCAGTACTTC
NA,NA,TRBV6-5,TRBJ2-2,CASSASRWTAGELFF,TGTGCCAGCAGTGCCTCCAGGTGGACAGCCGGGGAGCTGTTTTTT
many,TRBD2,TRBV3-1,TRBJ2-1,CASSQDHLAGDEQFF,TGTGCCAGCAGCCAAGACCATCTAGCGGGCGATGAGCAGTTCTTC